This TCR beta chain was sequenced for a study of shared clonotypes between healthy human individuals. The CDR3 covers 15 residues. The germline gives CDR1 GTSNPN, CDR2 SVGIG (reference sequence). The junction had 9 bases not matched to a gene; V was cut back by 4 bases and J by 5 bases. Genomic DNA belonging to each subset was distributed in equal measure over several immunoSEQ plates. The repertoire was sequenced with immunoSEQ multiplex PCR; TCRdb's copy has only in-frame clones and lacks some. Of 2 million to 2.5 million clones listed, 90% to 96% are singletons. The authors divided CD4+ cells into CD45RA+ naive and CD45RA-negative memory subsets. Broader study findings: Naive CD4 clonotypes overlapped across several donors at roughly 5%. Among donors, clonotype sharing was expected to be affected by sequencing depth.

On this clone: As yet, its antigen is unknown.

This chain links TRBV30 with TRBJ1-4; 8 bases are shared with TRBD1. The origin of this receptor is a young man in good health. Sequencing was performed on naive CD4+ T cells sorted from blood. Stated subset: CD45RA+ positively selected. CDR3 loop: CAWTRVRGLNEKLFF. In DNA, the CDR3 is TGTGCCTGGACTCGTGTCAGGGGGCTAAATGAAAAACTGTTTTTT.